These 17 T cell receptor beta chains were sequenced from one sample in a study of T-cell reconstitution after alpha-beta-depleted transplantation in children (dated by TCRdb to 2016 to 2017). In the paper's terms, the treatment or condition label means: allogeneic hematopoietic cell transplantation with graft depleted of TCRalphabeta T cells and CD19 B cells. Library method: PCR. Reads for this sample came from an Illumina HiSeq 2500. Molecular barcoding was employed in the preparation of TCR libraries, with unique molecular identifiers being used to normalize TCRbeta repertoire quantification. TCRdb reprocessing: public reads trimmed at Q25 with fastp, clones called with MiXCR, in-frame beta chains kept. All rows with the same CDR3 protein become a single entry with the most common DNA and genes. Here the sample has around 300,000 distinct CDR3 sequences; approximately 10% occur a single time. About a quarter of the sample is held by the ten biggest clonotypes.

Sequencing used peripheral blood, obtained 180 days after TCRalphabeta/CD19-depleted stem cell transplant. The origin of the receptors is a male patient aged 2-15 years who had a stem cell transplant for chronic granulomatous disease, so the T cells may come from the graft donor.

The sample holds many counts of this clonotype. This rearrangement joins TRBV7-2 to TRBJ1-1; no reliable D call. The germline V and J ends were trimmed by 5 bases and 5 bases, with 9 bases remaining between them. This CDR3 spans 12 amino acids. The germline gives CDR1 SGHTA, CDR2 FQGNSA. The CDR3 sequence: CASSHLRTEAFF. Here the CDR3 DNA reads TGTGCCAGCAGCCACTTAAGGACTGAAGCTTTCTTT.

This clonotype appeared many times. The chain joins TRBV5-8 to TRBJ2-3, with D possibly called TRBD1 or TRBD2 (5 bases each). CDR1 and CDR2 from the germline V gene are SGHTS and YDEGEE. Trimming pared 4 bases from V and 2 bases from J, leaving 20 bases between. The CDR3 has 17 amino acids. CDR3 in amino acids: CASSLRPGQNPTDTQYF. The CDR3 DNA is TGTGCCAGCAGCCTTAGGCCGGGGCAGAATCCCACAGATACGCAGTATTTT.

This clonotype has at least ten counts. The chain recombines TRBV29-1 with TRBJ2-1; no reliable D call. Per the germline V gene, CDR1 is SQVTM and CDR2 is ANQGSEA. The CDR3 consists of 12 residues. Trimming stripped 7 bases from V and 7 bases from J, with 14 bases between. CDR3 sequence (DNA): TGCAGCGGAGGAAATTTTCAAAATGAGCAGTTCTTC. Protein: CSGGNFQNEQFF.

In its sample, this clonotype was seen many times. This sequence joins TRBV20-1 and TRBJ2-7; TRBD2 aligns across 12 bases. The germline gives CDR1 DFQATT, CDR2 SNEGSKA (reference sequence). The trim removed 5 bases at V and 3 bases at J, leaving 2 bases unmatched. The CDR3 extends over 13 amino acids. The CDR3 nucleotides are TGCAGTGCTCGGACTAGCGGGAACTACGAGCAGTACTTC. Amino acids: CSARTSGNYEQYF.

There are many counts of this clonotype. This sequence joins TRBV3-1 and TRBJ2-7; D gene unclear. The CDR3 sequence is 15 residues long. Germline values: CDR1 LGHDT, CDR2 YNNKEL (reference sequence). Deletions cut 1 base from V and 0 bases from J, with 10 bases between. CDR3 protein: CASSQGVGHSYEQYF. The CDR3 DNA reads TGTGCCAGCAGCCAAGGAGTGGGCCACTCCTACGAGCAGTACTTC.

This clonotype was seen many times. The gene calls are TRBV7-9 and TRBJ2-2; D uncertain. Per the germline V gene, CDR1 is SEHNR and CDR2 is FQNEAQ (reference sequence). V shed 1 base and J shed 6 bases, with 9 bases lying between them. The CDR3 extends over 14 amino acids. Here the CDR3 reads CASSLVLGAGELFF. The CDR3 DNA is TGTGCCAGCAGCTTAGTTCTAGGAGCCGGGGAGCTGTTTTTT.

In its sample, this clonotype was seen a few times. This chain links TRBV27 with TRBJ2-1; D not certain. The germline V gene has CDR1 MNHEY and CDR2 SMNVEV (reference sequence). Trimming removed 3 bases at V and 2 bases at J, with 8 bases between. The CDR3 extends over 14 amino acids. The CDR3 spells CASSFRSAYNEQFF. The CDR3 DNA sequence: TGTGCCAGCAGTTTCAGGTCAGCCTACAATGAGCAGTTCTTC.

The sample holds many counts of this clonotype. This chain joins TRBV20-1 and TRBJ2-7; TRBD2 aligns across 11 bases. Germline CDR1 reads DFQATT; CDR2 reads SNEGSKA (reference sequence). The CDR3 consists of 15 residues. V was pared by 2 bases and J by 3 bases, with 6 bases of the junction left unmatched. CDR3 DNA sequence: TGCAGTGCTAGATACCTAGCGGGAGGCCTCTACGAGCAGTACTTC. As protein: CSARYLAGGLYEQYF.

In its sample, this clonotype was seen many times. The chain couples TRBV3-1 to TRBJ2-3, with D perhaps TRBD2 (6 bases). V lost 5 bases, J lost 0 bases, and 15 bases lay in between. The germline gives CDR1 LGHDT, CDR2 YNNKEL (reference sequence). CDR3 length: 16 residues. CDR3 nucleotides: TGTGCCAGCAGCGGCCGGAGGGCGCAGAGCACAGATACGCAGTATTTT. It translates to CASSGRRAQSTDTQYF.

This chain connects TRBV25-1 to TRBJ2-7, with 9 nucleotides matching TRBD2. The CDR3 loop spans 15 amino acids. V gave up 0 bases and J gave up 5 bases; unmatched junction bases: 5. CDR1 is MGHDK, CDR2 SYGVNS, per germline. The CDR3 reads CASSEYSGGRDEQYF. The CDR3 coding sequence is TGTGCCAGCAGTGAATATAGCGGGGGCCGGGACGAGCAGTACTTC.

There are many counts of this clonotype. The rearrangement links TRBV5-1 to TRBJ2-1; a possible D gene is TRBD2 (8 bases). The germline V gene encodes CDR1 SGHRS and CDR2 YFSETQ. The germline V and J ends were trimmed by 4 bases and 2 bases, with 16 bases remaining between them. The CDR3 sequence is 16 residues long. DNA of the CDR3: TGCGCCAGCAGCCGGGGGGGAGGGGGCACCTACAATGAGCAGTTCTTC. This encodes CASSRGGGGTYNEQFF.

A word on this clonotype: A read error may be the cause here, since a much bigger clone is one base away. This CDR3 is CASSFSGTRHEQYF. In nucleotides, the CDR3 is TGTGCCAGCAGCTTCTCCGGGACTAGACACGAGCAGTACTTC. The gene calls are TRBV9 and TRBJ2-7; TRBD2 agrees at 8 bases. CDR3 length: 14 amino acids. Germline V CDR1 and CDR2: SGDLS, YYNGEE. J was trimmed by 5 bases and V by 4 bases; bases with no gene match: 8. Together with reference TRBV9 and TRBJ2-7, the CDR3 gives the full variable domain: DSGVTQTPKHLITATGQRVTLRCSPRSGDLSVYWYQQSLDQGLQFLIQYYNGEERAKGNILERFSAQQFPDLHSELNLSSLELGDSALYFCASSFSGTRHEQYFGPGTRLTVT.

In this sample, this clonotype turned up many times. The V gene is TRBV29-1, the J gene TRBJ1-2; TRBD1 agrees at 7 bases. The V gene end was trimmed by 4 bases and the J gene end by 7 bases; junction bases not matched to a gene: 6. This CDR3 is 12 amino acids long. Germline assignment: CDR1 SQVTM and CDR2 ANQGSEA. CDR3 nucleotide sequence: TGCAGCGTTGGGGGGACAGCGGGTGGCTACACCTTC. The encoded protein is CSVGGTAGGYTF.

The sample holds many counts of this clonotype. The chain combines TRBV20-1 with TRBJ1-2; 7 bases fit TRBD1. Trimming removed 1 base from V and 0 bases from J; junction bases left unmatched: 5. This CDR3 comprises 15 residues. Germline CDR1 and CDR2: DFQATT and SNEGSKA (reference sequence). DNA of the CDR3: TGCAGTGCTAGAGGCGGACAGGTAGCTAACTATGGCTACACCTTC. Its protein product is CSARGGQVANYGYTF.

This clonotype was recorded many times. The CDR3 DNA reads as TGTGCCAGCAGCTTCATAGGGGCGCCCAACAATGAGCAGTTCTTC. It is translated as CASSFIGAPNNEQFF. The rearrangement uses TRBV5-6 and TRBJ2-1; the D gene is possibly TRBD1 (5 bases). Per germline, CDR1 SGHDT and CDR2 YYEEEE. V was pared by 2 bases and J by 5 bases, with 14 bases between. This CDR3 comprises 15 residues. Using reference TRBV5-6 and TRBJ2-1 for the parts outside the CDR3, the full variable domain is DAGVTQSPTHLIKTRGQQVTLRCSPKSGHDTVSWYQQALGQGPQFIFQYYEEEERQRGNFPDRFSGHQFPNYSSELNVNALLLGDSALYLCASSFIGAPNNEQFFGPGTRLTVL.

This clonotype came up many times. The chain employs TRBV15 and TRBJ2-1, with D hard to call. This CDR3 is built from 15 residues. Germline V gene data show CDR1 as LNHNV and CDR2 as YYDKDF (reference sequence). Deletions cut 4 bases from V and 3 bases from J, with 13 bases between. The CDR3 loop reads CATSTRIGNYNEQFF. As DNA, the CDR3 is TGTGCCACCAGCACCCGAATAGGAAACTACAATGAGCAGTTCTTC.

Details on this clonotype: The germline gene is not matched at one end of the junction; a read error may be the cause. The rearrangement joins TRBV11-1 to TRBJ2-7, with a weak D call TRBD1 (6 bases). CDR3 length: 13 residues. The germline gives CDR1 SGHAT, CDR2 FQDESV (reference sequence). The CDR3 sequence is CTSSPRTVYEQYF. The CDR3 DNA reads as TGTACCAGCAGCCCGAGGACAGTGTACGAGCAGTACTTC.